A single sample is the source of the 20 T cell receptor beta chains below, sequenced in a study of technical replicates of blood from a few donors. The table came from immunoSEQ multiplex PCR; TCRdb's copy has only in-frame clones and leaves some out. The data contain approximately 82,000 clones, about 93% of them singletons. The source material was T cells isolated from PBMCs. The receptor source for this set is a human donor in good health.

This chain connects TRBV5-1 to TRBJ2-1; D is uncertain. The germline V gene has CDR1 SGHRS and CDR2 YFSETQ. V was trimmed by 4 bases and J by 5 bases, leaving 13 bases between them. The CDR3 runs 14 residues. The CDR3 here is CASSPGQMNNEQFF. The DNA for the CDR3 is TGCGCCAGCAGCCCTGGCCAAATGAACAATGAGCAGTTCTTC. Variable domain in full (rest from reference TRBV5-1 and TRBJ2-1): KAGVTQTPRYLIKTRGQQVTLSCSPISGHRSVSWYQQTPGQGLQFLFEYFSETQRNKGNFPGRFSGRQFSNSRSEMNVSTLELGDSALYLCASSPGQMNNEQFFGPGTRLTVL.

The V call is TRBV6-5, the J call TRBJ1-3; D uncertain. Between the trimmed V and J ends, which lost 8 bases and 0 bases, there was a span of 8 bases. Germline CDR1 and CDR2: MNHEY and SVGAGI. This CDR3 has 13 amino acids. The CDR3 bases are TGTGCCAGCGCTAGTAACTCTGGAAACACCATATATTTT. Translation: CASASNSGNTIYF.

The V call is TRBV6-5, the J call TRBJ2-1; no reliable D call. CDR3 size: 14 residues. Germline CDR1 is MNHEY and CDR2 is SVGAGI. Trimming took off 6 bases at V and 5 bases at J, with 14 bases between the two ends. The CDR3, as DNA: TGTGCCAGCAGCCCGCCGACAAACCACAATGAGCAGTTCTTC. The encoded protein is CASSPPTNHNEQFF.

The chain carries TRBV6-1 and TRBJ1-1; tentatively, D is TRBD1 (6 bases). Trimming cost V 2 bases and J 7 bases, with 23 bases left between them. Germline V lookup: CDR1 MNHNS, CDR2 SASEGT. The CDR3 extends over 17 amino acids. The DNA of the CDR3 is TGTGCCAGCAGTGAACACCCCTTCCTTTCGGGACAAATTGAAGCTTTCTTT. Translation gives CASSEHPFLSGQIEAFF.

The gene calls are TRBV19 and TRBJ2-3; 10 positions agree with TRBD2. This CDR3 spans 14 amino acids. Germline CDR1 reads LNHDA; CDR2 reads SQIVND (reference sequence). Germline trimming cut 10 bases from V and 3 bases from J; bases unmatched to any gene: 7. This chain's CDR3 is CATSGSLSTDTQYF. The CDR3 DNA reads TGTGCCACTAGCGGGAGTTTGAGTACAGATACGCAGTATTTT.

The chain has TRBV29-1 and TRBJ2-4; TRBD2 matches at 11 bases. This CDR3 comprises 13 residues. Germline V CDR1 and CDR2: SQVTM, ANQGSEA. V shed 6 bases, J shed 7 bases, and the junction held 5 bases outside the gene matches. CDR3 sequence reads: CSVIAGGSNIQYF. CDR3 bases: TGCAGCGTCATAGCGGGAGGGTCGAACATTCAGTACTTC.

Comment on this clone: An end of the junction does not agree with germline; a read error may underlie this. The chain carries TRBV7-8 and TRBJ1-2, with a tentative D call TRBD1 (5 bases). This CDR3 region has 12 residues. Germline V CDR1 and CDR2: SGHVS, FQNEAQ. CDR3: CASSLGRQGIAF. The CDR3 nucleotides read TGTGCCAGCAGCTTAGGTCGGCAGGGAATAGCCTTC.

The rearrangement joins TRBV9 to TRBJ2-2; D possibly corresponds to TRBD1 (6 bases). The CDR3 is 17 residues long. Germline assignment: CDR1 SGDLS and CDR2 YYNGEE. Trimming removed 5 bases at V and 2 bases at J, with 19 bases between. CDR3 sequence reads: CASSPTVQGGNTGELFF. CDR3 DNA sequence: TGTGCCAGCAGTCCCACCGTACAGGGTGGAAACACCGGGGAGCTGTTTTTT.

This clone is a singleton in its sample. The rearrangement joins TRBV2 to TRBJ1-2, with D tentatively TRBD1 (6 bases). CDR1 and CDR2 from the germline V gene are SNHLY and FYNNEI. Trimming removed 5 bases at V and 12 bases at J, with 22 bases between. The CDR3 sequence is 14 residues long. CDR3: CASSPTGSAVVDTF. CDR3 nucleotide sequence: TGTGCCAGCAGTCCCACAGGGTCGGCGGTTGTTGACACCTTC.

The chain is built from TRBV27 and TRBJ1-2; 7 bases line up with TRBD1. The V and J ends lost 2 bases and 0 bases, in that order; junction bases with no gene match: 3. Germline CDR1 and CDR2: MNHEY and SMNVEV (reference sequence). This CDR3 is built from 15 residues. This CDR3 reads CASSLKGTANYGYTF. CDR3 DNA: TGTGCCAGCAGTTTAAAAGGGACAGCTAACTATGGCTACACCTTC.

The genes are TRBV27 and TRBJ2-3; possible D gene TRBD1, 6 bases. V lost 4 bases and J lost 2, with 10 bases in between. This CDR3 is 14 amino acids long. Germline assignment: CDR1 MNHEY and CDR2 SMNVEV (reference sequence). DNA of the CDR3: TGTGCCAGCAGTTGGGGGCGCTCCACAGATACGCAGTATTTT. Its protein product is CASSWGRSTDTQYF.

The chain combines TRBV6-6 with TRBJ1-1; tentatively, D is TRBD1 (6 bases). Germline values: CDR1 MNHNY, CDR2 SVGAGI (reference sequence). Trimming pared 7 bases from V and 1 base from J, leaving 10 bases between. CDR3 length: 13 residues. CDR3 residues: CASTLDRNTEAFF. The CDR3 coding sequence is TGTGCCAGCACCCTGGACAGGAACACTGAAGCTTTCTTT.

The CDR3 is CASRGGGSSRETQYF. CDR3 coding DNA: TGCGCCAGCAGGGGAGGGGGGAGCTCCCGGGAGACCCAGTACTTC. The chain joins TRBV5-1 to TRBJ2-5; possible D gene TRBD2, 7 bases. The V end was cut by 5 bases, the J end by 5 bases, with 19 bases between. The CDR3 runs to 15 residues. Germline assignment: CDR1 SGHRS and CDR2 YFSETQ.

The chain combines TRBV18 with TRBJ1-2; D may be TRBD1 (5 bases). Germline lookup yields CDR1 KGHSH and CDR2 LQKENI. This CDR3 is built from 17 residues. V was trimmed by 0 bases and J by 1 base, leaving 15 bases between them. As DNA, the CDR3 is TGTGCCAGCTCACCACCGCCCCCCCAGGGAGGTAACTATGGCTACACCTTC. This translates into CASSPPPPQGGNYGYTF.

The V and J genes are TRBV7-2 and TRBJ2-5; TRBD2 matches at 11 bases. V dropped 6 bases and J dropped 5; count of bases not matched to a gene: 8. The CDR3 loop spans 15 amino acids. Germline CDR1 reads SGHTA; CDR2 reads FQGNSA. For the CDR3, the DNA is TGTGCCAGCAGAGTTAGCGGGGGGGGATGGGAGACCCAGTACTTC. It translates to CASRVSGGGWETQYF.

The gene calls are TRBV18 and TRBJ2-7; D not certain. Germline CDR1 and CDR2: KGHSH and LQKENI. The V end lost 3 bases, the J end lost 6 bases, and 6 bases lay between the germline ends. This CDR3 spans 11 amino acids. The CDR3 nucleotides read TGTGCCAGCTCACCGTCTCGCGAGCAGTACTTC. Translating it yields CASSPSREQYF.

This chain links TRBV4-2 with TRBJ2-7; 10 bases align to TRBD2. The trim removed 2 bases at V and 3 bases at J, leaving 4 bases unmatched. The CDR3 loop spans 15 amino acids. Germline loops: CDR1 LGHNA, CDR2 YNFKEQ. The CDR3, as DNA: TGTGCCAGCAGCCAACAAGAGCGGGGGGGCTACGAGCAGTACTTC. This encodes CASSQQERGGYEQYF.

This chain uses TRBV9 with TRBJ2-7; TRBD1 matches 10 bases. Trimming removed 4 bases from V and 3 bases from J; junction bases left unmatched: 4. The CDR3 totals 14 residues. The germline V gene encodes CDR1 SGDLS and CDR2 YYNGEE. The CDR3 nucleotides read TGTGCCAGCAGCCCCGGACAGGGGGACTACGAGCAGTACTTC. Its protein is CASSPGQGDYEQYF.

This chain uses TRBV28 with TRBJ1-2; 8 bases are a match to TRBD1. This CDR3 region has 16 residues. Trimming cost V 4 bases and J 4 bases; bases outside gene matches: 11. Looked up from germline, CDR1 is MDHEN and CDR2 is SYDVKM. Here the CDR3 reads CASSSTGEGVGYGYTF. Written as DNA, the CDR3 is TGTGCCAGCAGTTCGACAGGGGAGGGTGTAGGCTATGGCTACACCTTC.

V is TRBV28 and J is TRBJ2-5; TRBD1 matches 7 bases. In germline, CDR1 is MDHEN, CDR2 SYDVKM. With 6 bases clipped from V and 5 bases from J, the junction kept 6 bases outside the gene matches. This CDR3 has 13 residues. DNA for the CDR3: TGTGCCAGCAGCGGAGACAGGGAGGAGACCCAGTACTTC. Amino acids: CASSGDREETQYF.